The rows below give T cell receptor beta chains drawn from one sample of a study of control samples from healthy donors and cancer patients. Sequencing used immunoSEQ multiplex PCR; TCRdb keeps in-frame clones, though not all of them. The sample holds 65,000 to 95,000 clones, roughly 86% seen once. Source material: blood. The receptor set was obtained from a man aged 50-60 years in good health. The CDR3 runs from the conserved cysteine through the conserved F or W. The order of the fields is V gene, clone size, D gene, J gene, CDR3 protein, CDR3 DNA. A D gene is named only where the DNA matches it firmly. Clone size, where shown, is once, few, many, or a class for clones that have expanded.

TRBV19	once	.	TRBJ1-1	CASSMEARPFF	TGTGCCAGTAGTATGGAGGCCCGGCCTTTCTTT
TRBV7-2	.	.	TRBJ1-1	CASNGQMNTEAFF	TGTGCCAGCAACGGACAGATGAACACTGAAGCTTTCTTT
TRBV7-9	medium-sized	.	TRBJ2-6	CASSEGFYGANVLTF	TGTGCCAGCAGCGAGGGGTTCTATGGGGCCAACGTCCTGACTTTC
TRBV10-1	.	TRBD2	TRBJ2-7	CASSRLAGSPYEQYF	TGCGCCAGCAGCAGACTAGCGGGGTCCCCCTACGAGCAGTACTTC
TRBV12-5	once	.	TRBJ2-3	CASEKGRDTQYF	TGTGCTAGTGAGAAGGGGCGGGATACGCAGTATTTT
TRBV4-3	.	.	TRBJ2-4	CASSQDRGIQYF	TGCGCCAGCAGCCAAGATCGGGGCATTCAGTACTTC
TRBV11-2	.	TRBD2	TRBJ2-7	CASSLFTSVEQYF	TGTGCCAGCAGCCTGTTTACTAGCGTTGAGCAGTACTTC
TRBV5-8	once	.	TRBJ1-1	CASSRDVGNTEAFF	TGTGCCAGCAGCCGGGACGTAGGGAACACTGAAGCTTTCTTT
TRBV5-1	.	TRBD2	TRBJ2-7	CASSHGLAGGRYEQYF	TGCGCCAGCAGCCACGGACTAGCGGGAGGTCGGTACGAGCAGTACTTC
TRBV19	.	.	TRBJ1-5	CATRQKLSNQPQHF	TGTGCCACCCGACAGAAACTTAGCAATCAGCCCCAGCATTTT
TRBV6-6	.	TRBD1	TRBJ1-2	CASRLGQADYGYTF	TGTGCCAGCAGGCTAGGACAGGCAGACTATGGCTACACCTTC
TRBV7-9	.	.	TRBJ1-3	CATNTGSGNTIYF	TGTGCCACAAACACAGGGTCTGGAAACACCATATATTTT
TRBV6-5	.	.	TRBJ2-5	CASSPRVEETQYF	TGTGCCAGCAGTCCCAGGGTAGAAGAGACCCAGTACTTC
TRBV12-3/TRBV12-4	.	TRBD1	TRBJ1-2	CASSPQTGGGYTF	TGTGCCAGCAGTCCCCAGACAGGGGGAGGCTACACCTTC
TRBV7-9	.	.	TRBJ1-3	CASSLITGSSGNTIYF	TGTGCCAGCAGCTTAATCACAGGGAGCTCTGGAAACACCATATATTTT
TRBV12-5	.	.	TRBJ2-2	CASGLPPTRWELFF	TGTGCTAGTGGTTTGCCCCCTACACGGTGGGAGCTGTTTTTT
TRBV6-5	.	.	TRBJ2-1	CASSSQGGPYNEQFF	TGTGCCAGCAGTTCTCAGGGGGGTCCCTACAATGAGCAGTTCTTC
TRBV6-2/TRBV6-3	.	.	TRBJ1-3	CASRPGTAGNTIYF	TGTGCCAGCAGACCTGGGACGGCTGGAAACACCATATATTTT
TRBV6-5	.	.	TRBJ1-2	CASSYSAETGYTF	TGTGCCAGCAGTTACTCGGCAGAAACCGGCTACACCTTC
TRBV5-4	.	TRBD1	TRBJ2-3	CASSSSGTGFPDTQYF	TGTGCCAGCAGCTCGTCCGGGACAGGGTTTCCAGATACGCAGTATTTT
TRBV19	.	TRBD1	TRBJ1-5	CASCDRGYNQPQHF	TGTGCCAGTTGTGACAGGGGATATAATCAGCCCCAGCATTTT
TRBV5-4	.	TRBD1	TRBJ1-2	CASSGTGTGGSRGYGYTF	TGTGCCAGCAGCGGGACGGGGACAGGGGGCAGCAGAGGCTATGGCTACACCTTC
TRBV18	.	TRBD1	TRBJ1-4	CASLRGRNEKLFF	TGTGCCAGCCTTAGGGGGCGCAATGAAAAACTGTTTTTT
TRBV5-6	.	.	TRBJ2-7	CASSSPSGAYEQYF	TGTGCCAGCAGCTCCCCCAGCGGAGCCTACGAGCAGTACTTC
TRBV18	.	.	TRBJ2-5	CASSPGSKETQYF	TGTGCCAGCTCACCAGGAAGCAAAGAGACCCAGTACTTC
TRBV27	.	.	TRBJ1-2	CASSFDRNYGYTF	TGTGCCAGCAGTTTCGACAGAAACTATGGCTACACCTTC
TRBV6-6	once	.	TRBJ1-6	CASSYRQDPSSLHF	TGTGCCAGCAGTTACAGGCAGGACCCGAGCTCCCTCCACTTT